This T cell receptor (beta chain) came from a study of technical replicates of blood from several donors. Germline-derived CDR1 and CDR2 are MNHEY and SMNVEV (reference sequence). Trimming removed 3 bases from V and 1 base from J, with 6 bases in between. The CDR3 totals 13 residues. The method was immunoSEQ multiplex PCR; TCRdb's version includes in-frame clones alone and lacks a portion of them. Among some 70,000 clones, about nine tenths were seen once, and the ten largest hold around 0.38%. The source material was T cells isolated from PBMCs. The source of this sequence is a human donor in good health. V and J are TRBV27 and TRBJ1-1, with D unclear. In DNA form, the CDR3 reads TGTGCCAGCAGTTTGTATAGGAACACTGAAGCTTTCTTT. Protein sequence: CASSLYRNTEAFF.